This TCR beta chain was identified during a study of T cell repertoires in cytomegalovirus infection. Study-level background: Carrying CMV and the relevant HLA type showed in public TCR beta signatures. Whole-study findings and limits: Within the response measured ex vivo, HLA-C-restricted CMV-specific TCR beta clonotypes were dominant. Cumulative public TCR beta family frequency identified carriers of CMV plus the relevant HLA.

V was cut by 3 bases and J by 1 base, with 12 bases left in between. This CDR3 region has 15 residues. CDR1 and CDR2 (germline): LNHDA, SQIVND (reference sequence). One entry per CDR3 protein results from TCRdb running MiXCR on the reads. Of some 280,000 distinct CDR3 sequences detected, roughly an eighth appear once; the ten largest clones hold 7% to 9.5%. In the case of this clonotype: What it recognizes is unknown.

The source is a human donor in good health (CMV status not recorded). Some clones in this sample may be carry-over from other donors' samples. The sequencing sample was made of PBMCs. The chain uses TRBV19 and TRBJ1-1, with D tentatively TRBD1 (5 bases). CDR3 DNA sequence: TGTGCCAGTAGTATCGAAGGGGCGAGGAACACTGAAGCTTTCTTT. It yields the protein CASSIEGARNTEAFF.